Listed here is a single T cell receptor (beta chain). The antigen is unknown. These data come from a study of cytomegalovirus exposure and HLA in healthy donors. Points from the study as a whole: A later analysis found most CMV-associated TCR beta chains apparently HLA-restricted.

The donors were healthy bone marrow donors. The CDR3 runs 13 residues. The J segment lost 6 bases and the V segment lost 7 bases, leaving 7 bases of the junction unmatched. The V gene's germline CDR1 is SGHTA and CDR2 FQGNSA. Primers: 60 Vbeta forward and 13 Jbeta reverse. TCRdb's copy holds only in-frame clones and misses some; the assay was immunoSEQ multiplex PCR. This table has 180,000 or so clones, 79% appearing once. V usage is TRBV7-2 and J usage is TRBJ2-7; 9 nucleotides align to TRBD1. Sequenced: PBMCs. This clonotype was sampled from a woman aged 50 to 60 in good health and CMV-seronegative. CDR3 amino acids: CASTGTGLGEQYF. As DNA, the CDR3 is TGTGCCAGCACGGGGACAGGGTTAGGCGAGCAGTACTTC. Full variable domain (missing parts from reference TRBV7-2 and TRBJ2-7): GAGVSQSPSNKVTEKGKDVELRCDPISGHTALYWYRQSLGQGLEFLIYFQGNSAPDKSGLPSDRFSAERTGGSVSTLTIQRTQQEDSAVYLCASTGTGLGEQYFGPGTRLTVT.